Included here is one TCR beta chain sequence, with context. Its antigen is undetermined. V lost 4 bases, J lost 5 bases, and 6 bases lay in between. Germline loops: CDR1 SGHAT, CDR2 FQNNGV. The CDR3 has 11 amino acids. The data were obtained in a study of T cell repertoires in cytomegalovirus infection. TCRdb processed the reads anew with MiXCR; each CDR3 protein has one entry. The table has roughly 120,000 distinct CDR3 sequences, about 33% seen once. This clonotype was sampled from a human donor in good health (CMV status not recorded). Some clones in this sample may be carry-over from other donors' samples. The source material was CD8+ T cells from cultured PBMCs, sampled from culture after CMV antigen stimulation. The J gene is TRBJ2-7, the V gene TRBV11-2; D remains unclear. The DNA of the CDR3 is TGTGCCAGCAGCTCCATCCACGAGCAGTACTTC. Its translation is CASSSIHEQYF. The full variable domain, its missing parts supplied by reference TRBV11-2 and TRBJ2-7, is EAGVAQSPRYKIIEKRQSVAFWCNPISGHATLYWYQQILGQGPKLLIQFQNNGVVDDSQLPKDRFSAERLKGVDSTLKIQPAKLEDSAVYLCASSSIHEQYFGPGTRLTVT.